These 26 T cell receptor beta chains share one sample of origin, sequenced in a study of response to subunit inactivated influenza vaccine. One entry per CDR3 protein, called by TCRdb with MiXCR from the RT-PCR reads. The table has roughly 620,000 distinct CDR3 sequences, around 11% seen once. This same sample was also taken into another study, of T cells expressing NK-cell markers. That source reports: Researchers built TCR beta cDNA using 5'RACE template switching with UMIs.

Here the sequenced sample was PBMCs from blood, taken on the day of vaccination. The source of these receptors is a man aged 45-60 years who received an inactivated influenza vaccine.

The chain recombines TRBV19 with TRBJ2-1, with TRBD2 matching over 7 bases. CDR3 length equals 13 residues. Germline V gene data show CDR1 as LNHDA and CDR2 as SQIVND (reference sequence). Unmatched junction bases numbered 14, after V lost 6 bases and J lost 15 bases. CDR3 sequence: CASRIQRGPRLFF. The CDR3 DNA follows: TGTGCCAGTAGAATCCAGCGGGGACCTCGACTGTTCTTC.

In this sample, this clonotype turned up many times. The gene calls are TRBV11-2 and TRBJ2-7; D is perhaps TRBD2 (5 bases). V was pared by 8 bases and J by 7 bases, with 12 bases between. This CDR3 comprises 11 residues. Germline CDR1 reads SGHAT; CDR2 reads FQNNGV. The CDR3 spells CASHNGEEQYF. The CDR3 DNA sequence: TGTGCCAGCCACAACGGGGAGGAGCAGTACTTC.

With regard to this clonotype: It may be a read error: a sequence one base away is much more abundant. This rearrangement joins TRBV20-1 to TRBJ2-2; 7 positions match TRBD2. Per the germline V gene, CDR1 is DFQATT and CDR2 is SNEGSKA (reference sequence). The CDR3 has 16 residues. Written as DNA, the CDR3 is TGCAGTGCTGGAGATCCCGGGAGGCATTGGACCGGGGAGCTGTTTTTT. It specifies CSAGDPGRHWTGELFF.

In this sample, this clonotype turned up a few times. CDR3 amino acids: CASRTEYNEQFF. The CDR3, as DNA: TGCGCCAGCCGGACAGAGTACAATGAGCAGTTCTTC. The rearrangement uses TRBV5-1 and TRBJ2-1, with D perhaps TRBD1 (6 bases). Germline lookup yields CDR1 SGHRS and CDR2 YFSETQ. The CDR3 length is 12 residues. Trimming took 7 bases from V and 4 from J, leaving 9 bases between them.

Only a few counts were recorded for this clonotype. The genes are TRBV5-1 and TRBJ1-2, with a weak D call TRBD1 (5 bases). Germline CDR1 SGHRS, CDR2 YFSETQ. The length of the CDR3 is 13 residues. The V end lost 3 bases, the J end lost 4 bases, and 10 bases lay between the germline ends. CDR3 protein: CASSSGMSYGYTF. The CDR3 coding sequence is TGCGCCAGCAGCTCAGGGATGAGCTATGGCTACACCTTC.

This clonotype was detected a few times. V usage is TRBV5-5 and J usage is TRBJ2-3, with D perhaps TRBD1 (5 bases). The CDR3 covers 15 residues. CDR1 is SGHKS, CDR2 YYEKEE, per germline (reference sequence). V lost 0 bases and J 1 base, leaving 9 bases between the germline ends. The CDR3 sequence is CASSLAQEGTDTQYF. The DNA for the CDR3 is TGTGCCAGCAGCTTGGCACAGGAAGGCACAGATACGCAGTATTTT.

In this sample, this clonotype turned up once. This chain connects TRBV20-1 to TRBJ2-5; D remains ambiguous. This CDR3 has 13 residues. V was clipped by 0 bases and J by 5 bases, with 10 bases between them. Germline CDR1 and CDR2: DFQATT and SNEGSKA (reference sequence). DNA of the CDR3: TGCAGTGCTAGAGATCCCACCCGGGAGACCCAGTACTTC. This gives the protein CSARDPTRETQYF.

The chain links TRBV28 to TRBJ1-2; D unresolved. Trimming pared 4 bases from V and 2 bases from J, leaving 14 bases between. Germline CDR1 and CDR2: MDHEN and SYDVKM. The CDR3 covers 15 residues. The CDR3 DNA sequence: TGTGCCAGCAGTTCGTTTCCAGGCGCGAACTATGGCTACACCTTC. Its translation is CASSSFPGANYGYTF.

The chain links TRBV12-3 or TRBV12-4 to TRBJ1-2, with 7 bases lining up with TRBD1. There are 14 residues in the CDR3. Germline trimming cut 3 bases from V and 12 bases from J; bases unmatched to any gene: 13. The CDR3 nucleotides read TGTGCCAGCAGTTTTAACCCTAGGGGACAGACTAACACCTTC. This codes for CASSFNPRGQTNTF.

This clonotype was counted between two and nine times. The chain recombines TRBV6-5 with TRBJ2-1; 7 bases are shared with TRBD1. This CDR3 has 14 residues. Losses at the gene ends were 2 bases for V and 8 bases for J; bases not matched to a gene: 6. From germline, CDR1 is MNHEY and CDR2 SVGAGI. The CDR3 reads CASSYMRQGDEQFF. Here the CDR3 DNA reads TGTGCCAGCAGTTACATGAGACAGGGCGATGAGCAGTTCTTC.

J is TRBJ2-3 and V is TRBV7-3; TRBD2 matches at 7 bases. This CDR3 is 15 amino acids long. V shed 5 bases and J 2 bases; nucleotides not matched to a gene: 7. Germline assignment: CDR1 SGHTA and CDR2 FQGTGA. Written as DNA, the CDR3 is TGTGCCAGCAGCCTGACTAGCCTCTACACAGATACGCAGTATTTT. It yields the protein CASSLTSLYTDTQYF.

This clonotype appeared a few times. The V and J genes are TRBV6-2 or TRBV6-3 and TRBJ2-2; D assignment may be TRBD1 or TRBD2 (5 bases each). Deletions cut 7 bases from V and 4 bases from J, with 19 bases between. The CDR3 loop spans 16 amino acids. The V gene's germline CDR1 is MNHEY and CDR2 SVGEGT. CDR3 in amino acids: CASTFTLGVGTGELFF. For the CDR3, the DNA is TGTGCCAGCACCTTTACATTGGGGGTCGGCACCGGGGAGCTGTTTTTT.

The sample holds a few counts of this clonotype. The chain has TRBV7-9 and TRBJ2-1; 8 nucleotides agree with TRBD2. Trimming at V came to 1 base and at J to 4 bases, leaving 9 bases not matched to a gene. The germline gives CDR1 SEHNR, CDR2 FQNEAQ (reference sequence). There are 17 residues in the CDR3. Written as DNA, the CDR3 is TGTGCCAGCAGCTTAGAAGGGTCTAGCGGGTGGTACAATGAGCAGTTCTTC. This translates into CASSLEGSSGWYNEQFF.

The rearrangement uses TRBV29-1 and TRBJ2-1; 13 positions agree with TRBD2. This CDR3 is built from 16 residues. In germline, CDR1 is SQVTM, CDR2 ANQGSEA. With V trimmed by 3 bases and J by 4 bases, 6 bases remained unmatched. The CDR3 spells CSVERTSGGPYNEQFF. CDR3 nucleotide sequence: TGCAGCGTTGAGAGGACTAGCGGGGGTCCATACAATGAGCAGTTCTTC.

The V gene is TRBV7-2, the J gene TRBJ2-5, with 13 bases matching TRBD2. After removal of 1 base from V and 2 bases from J, the junction contained 4 bases not matched to a gene. The CDR3 is 17 residues long. Germline V CDR1 and CDR2: SGHTA, FQGNSA. The CDR3 DNA is TGTGCCAGCAGCTTAGTGGGGACTAGCGGGAATCAAGAGACCCAGTACTTC. It codes for CASSLVGTSGNQETQYF. The whole variable domain, remainder taken from reference TRBV7-2 and TRBJ2-5, is GAGVSQSPSNKVTEKGKDVELRCDPISGHTALYWYRQSLGQGLEFLIYFQGNSAPDKSGLPSDRFSAERTGGSVSTLTIQRTQQEDSAVYLCASSLVGTSGNQETQYFGPGTRLLVL.

The chain links TRBV20-1 to TRBJ2-5; the D call may be TRBD1 or TRBD2 (5 bases each). Trimming removed 4 bases at V and 5 bases at J, with 11 bases between. The CDR3 is 12 amino acids. The V gene's germline CDR1 is DFQATT and CDR2 SNEGSKA (reference sequence). The CDR3 region is CSAIRDGETQYF. CDR3 nucleotides: TGCAGTGCTATCAGGGACGGGGAGACCCAGTACTTC.

This clonotype showed up many times. The J gene is TRBJ2-1, the V gene TRBV7-8; possibly TRBD2 for D (6 bases). The CDR3 is 13 residues long. Deletions cut 6 bases from V and 8 bases from J, with 14 bases between. Germline V gene sequence: CDR1 SGHVS, CDR2 FQNEAQ. CDR3 sequence: CASSEPRRDEQFF. DNA of the CDR3: TGTGCCAGCAGTGAGCCTAGGAGGGATGAGCAGTTCTTC.

This clonotype was counted at least ten times. This sequence joins TRBV4-2 and TRBJ2-2; 8 bases fit TRBD2. Per the germline V gene, CDR1 is LGHNA and CDR2 is YNFKEQ. This CDR3 has 16 amino acids. V was pared by 3 bases and J by 2 bases, with 5 bases of the junction left unmatched. As DNA, the CDR3 is TGTGCCAGCAGCCAGTCGGGGGGGCTAAACACCGGGGAGCTGTTTTTT. Protein product: CASSQSGGLNTGELFF.

This clonotype was seen a few times. The chain uses TRBV6-1 and TRBJ2-7, with TRBD1 identical over 9 bases. CDR3 length: 14 amino acids. Losses at the gene ends were 8 bases for V and 3 bases for J; bases not matched to a gene: 8. CDR1 is MNHNS, CDR2 SASEGT, per germline. CDR3 sequence: CASRRQGVGYEQYF. As DNA, the CDR3 is TGTGCCAGCCGAAGACAGGGGGTTGGCTACGAGCAGTACTTC.

This clonotype was counted many times. The chain combines TRBV11-2 with TRBJ1-2; D is unclear. Germline V CDR1 and CDR2: SGHAT, FQNNGV. The CDR3 has 15 amino acids. The V gene lost 0 bases and the J gene lost 4 bases, with 12 bases spanning the gap. The CDR3 sequence: CASSLDTGRGYGYTF. The CDR3, as DNA: TGTGCCAGCAGCTTAGATACCGGCCGGGGCTATGGCTACACCTTC. The full variable domain, in which reference TRBV11-2 and TRBJ1-2 provide the parts outside the CDR3, is EAGVAQSPRYKIIEKRQSVAFWCNPISGHATLYWYQQILGQGPKLLIQFQNNGVVDDSQLPKDRFSAERLKGVDSTLKIQPAKLEDSAVYLCASSLDTGRGYGYTFGSGTRLTVV.

As to this clonotype: At one end the junction does not follow the germline gene, possibly because of a read error. The chain joins TRBV4-1 to TRBJ2-1, with 11 positions matching TRBD1. The CDR3 sequence is 16 residues long. CDR1 is MGHRA, CDR2 YSYEKL, per germline. This CDR3 reads CASSQEPGQGGNVQFF. In DNA form, the CDR3 reads TGCGCCAGCAGCCAAGAACCGGGACAGGGGGGCAATGTGCAGTTCTTC.

CDR3 in DNA: TGTGCCACCAGCAAGACTAGCGGGAGACTTAGTGAGCAGTTCTTC. Its protein product is CATSKTSGRLSEQFF. This chain joins TRBV15 and TRBJ2-1; 12 bases agree with TRBD2. The CDR3 sequence is 15 residues long. From germline, CDR1 is LNHNV and CDR2 YYDKDF (reference sequence). With 4 bases clipped from V and 9 bases from J, the junction kept 7 bases outside the gene matches.

The V gene is TRBV20-1, the J gene TRBJ2-2, with D maybe TRBD1 (6 bases). The germline gives CDR1 DFQATT, CDR2 SNEGSKA (reference sequence). Between the trimmed V and J ends, which lost 4 bases and 5 bases, there was a span of 11 bases. The CDR3 spans 13 residues. CDR3 nucleotides: TGCAGTGCTATAGAGGGGGTAACCGGGGAGCTGTTTTTT. It translates to CSAIEGVTGELFF.

The genes are TRBV7-9 and TRBJ1-5; no definite D call. Germline V gene data show CDR1 as SEHNR and CDR2 as FQNEAQ (reference sequence). This CDR3 has 15 amino acids. Trimming pared 6 bases from V and 4 bases from J, leaving 16 bases between. The CDR3 sequence: CASSPPGVGNQPQHF. The CDR3 DNA reads TGTGCCAGCAGTCCCCCCGGGGTCGGGAATCAGCCCCAGCATTTT.

This clonotype has ten or more counts. The chain combines TRBV12-3 or TRBV12-4 with TRBJ1-1; 8 bases map to TRBD1. V lost 6 bases, J lost 5 bases, and 8 bases stayed unmatched. The CDR3 contains 14 residues. The CDR3 protein is CASRQGAGRTEAFF. CDR3 DNA: TGTGCCAGCAGGCAGGGGGCGGGAAGGACTGAAGCTTTCTTT.

The table lists this clonotype with a few counts. The genes are TRBV11-2 and TRBJ2-3; 15 nucleotides line up with TRBD2. CDR1 is SGHAT, CDR2 FQNNGV, per germline. J was trimmed by 0 bases and V by 5 bases; bases with no gene match: 6. CDR3 size: 18 residues. CDR3 sequence: CASSGRTSGRDSTDTQYF. CDR3 bases: TGTGCCAGCAGCGGCCGGACTAGCGGGAGGGATAGCACAGATACGCAGTATTTT.